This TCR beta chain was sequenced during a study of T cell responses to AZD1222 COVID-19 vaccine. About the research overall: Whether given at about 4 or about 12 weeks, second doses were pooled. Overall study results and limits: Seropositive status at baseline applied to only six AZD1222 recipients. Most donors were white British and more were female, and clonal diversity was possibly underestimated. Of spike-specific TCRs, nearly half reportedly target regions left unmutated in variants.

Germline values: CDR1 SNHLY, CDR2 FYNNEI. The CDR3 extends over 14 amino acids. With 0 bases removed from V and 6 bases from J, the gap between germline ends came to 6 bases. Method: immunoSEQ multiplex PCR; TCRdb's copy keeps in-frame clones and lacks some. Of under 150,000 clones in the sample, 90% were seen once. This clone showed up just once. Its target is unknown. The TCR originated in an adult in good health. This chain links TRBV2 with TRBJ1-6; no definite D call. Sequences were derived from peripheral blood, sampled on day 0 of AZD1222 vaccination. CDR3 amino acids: CASSEASLNSPLHF. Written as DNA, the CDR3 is TGTGCCAGCAGTGAAGCGAGTCTTAATTCACCCCTCCACTTT.